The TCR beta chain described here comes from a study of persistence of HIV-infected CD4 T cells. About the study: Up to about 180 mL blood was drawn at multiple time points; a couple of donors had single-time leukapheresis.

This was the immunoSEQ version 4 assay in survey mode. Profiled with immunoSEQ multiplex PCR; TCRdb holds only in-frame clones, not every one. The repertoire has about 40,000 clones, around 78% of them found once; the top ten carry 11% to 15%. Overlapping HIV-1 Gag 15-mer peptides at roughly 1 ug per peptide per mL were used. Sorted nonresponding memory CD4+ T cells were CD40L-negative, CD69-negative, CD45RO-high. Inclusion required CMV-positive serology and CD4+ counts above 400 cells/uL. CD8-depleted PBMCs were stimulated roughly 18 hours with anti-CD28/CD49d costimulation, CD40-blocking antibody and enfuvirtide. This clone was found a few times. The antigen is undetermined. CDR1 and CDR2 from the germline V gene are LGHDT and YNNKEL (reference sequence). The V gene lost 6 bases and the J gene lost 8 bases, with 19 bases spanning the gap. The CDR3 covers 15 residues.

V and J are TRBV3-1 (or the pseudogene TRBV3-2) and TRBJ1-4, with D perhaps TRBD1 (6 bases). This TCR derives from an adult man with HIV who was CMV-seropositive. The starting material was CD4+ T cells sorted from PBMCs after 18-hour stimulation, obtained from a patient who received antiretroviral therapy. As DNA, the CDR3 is TGTGCCAGCAGTCGAGCGGACAGAAGGTCCGAAAAACTGTTTTTT. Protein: CASSRADRRSEKLFF.